The 20 T cell receptor beta chains listed next were all sequenced from one sample in a study of blood T cell repertoires in COVID-19. The assay was immunoSEQ multiplex PCR, and TCRdb's table has in-frame clones only and misses some. Of 40,000 to 50,000 clones detected, roughly 86% appear once; the ten largest clones hold 55% to 70%. Sequencing input: peripheral blood. These receptors came from a man between 65 and 80 years old with acute or convalescent COVID-19.

This rearrangement joins TRBV10-3 to TRBJ1-1; a possible D gene is TRBD1 (5 bases). CDR1 is ENHRY, CDR2 SYGVKD, per germline. This CDR3 region has 11 residues. Trimming stripped 7 bases from V and 10 bases from J, with 13 bases between. CDR3: CAIIQGDTAFF. The CDR3 DNA sequence: TGTGCCATCATCCAAGGGGATACAGCTTTCTTT.

The chain recombines TRBV12-3 or TRBV12-4 with TRBJ2-7; 10 positions agree with TRBD1. Trimming cost V 7 bases and J 2 bases; bases outside gene matches: 2. This CDR3 is built from 13 residues. CDR3 loop: CASKGTGAYEQYF. The CDR3 nucleotides are TGTGCCAGCAAAGGGACAGGGGCCTACGAGCAGTACTTC.

This chain links TRBV7-9 with TRBJ2-5; TRBD2 matches 7 bases. Germline assignment: CDR1 SEHNR and CDR2 FQNEAQ (reference sequence). This CDR3 is 14 amino acids long. V shed 4 bases and J 0 bases; nucleotides not matched to a gene: 2. CDR3 in DNA: TGTGCCAGCAGCTGGGCGGGGGACCAAGAGACCCAGTACTTC. Its translation: CASSWAGDQETQYF.

The chain recombines TRBV5-4 with TRBJ1-6, with D perhaps matching TRBD1 (6 bases). Germline-derived CDR1 and CDR2 are SGHNT and YYREEE (reference sequence). The CDR3 consists of 16 residues. V lost 6 bases and J 8 bases, leaving 21 bases between the germline ends. DNA of the CDR3: TGTGCCAGCACCCTGGCACAGGGTAGAATAGATTCACCCCTCCACTTT. Protein sequence: CASTLAQGRIDSPLHF.

The chain joins TRBV7-2 to TRBJ1-6; D is perhaps TRBD1 (6 bases). The CDR3 loop spans 13 amino acids. The V and J ends lost 5 bases and 9 bases respectively, with 11 bases between them. Per germline, CDR1 SGHTA and CDR2 FQGNSA. As DNA, the CDR3 is TGTGCCAGCAGCCTGGACAGTCGTTCACCCCTCCACTTT. Encoded protein: CASSLDSRSPLHF.

This chain uses TRBV7-3 with TRBJ2-7, with 7 nucleotides matching TRBD2. The CDR3 runs to 13 residues. Germline V lookup: CDR1 SGHTA, CDR2 FQGTGA. The junction had 6 bases not matched to a gene; V was cut back by 5 bases and J by 5 bases. CDR3 sequence: CASSPGGSHEQYF. CDR3 nucleotide sequence: TGTGCCAGCAGCCCCGGCGGGAGCCACGAGCAGTACTTC.

The chain recombines TRBV5-4 with TRBJ2-1; weak D call: TRBD1 (5 bases). V was pared by 2 bases and J by 4 bases, with 13 bases between. The CDR3 totals 15 residues. The germline CDR1 and CDR2 sequences are SGHNT and YYREEE (reference sequence). The CDR3 DNA reads TGTGCCAGCAGCTTAACAGGCAACTCTTACAATGAGCAGTTCTTC. Translation gives CASSLTGNSYNEQFF.

This chain links TRBV7-6 with TRBJ2-7, with no clear D. Trimming pared 4 bases from V and 2 bases from J, leaving 9 bases between. Germline loops: CDR1 SGHVS, CDR2 FNYEAQ. The CDR3 contains 13 residues. As DNA, the CDR3 is TGTGCCAGCAGCTCAGGCCTAACCTACGAGCAGTACTTC. The encoded protein is CASSSGLTYEQYF. The full variable domain, its missing parts supplied by reference TRBV7-6 and TRBJ2-7, is GAGVSQSPRYKVTKRGQDVALRCDPISGHVSLYWYRQALGQGPEFLTYFNYEAQQDKSGLPNDRFSAERPEGSISTLTIQRTEQRDSAMYRCASSSGLTYEQYFGPGTRLTVT.

This clone was detected only once. J is TRBJ1-2 and V is TRBV6-1, with unresolved D. This CDR3 comprises 15 residues. Per germline, CDR1 MNHNS and CDR2 SASEGT. V was shortened by 2 bases and J by 0 bases, with 10 bases between the two germline ends. DNA for the CDR3: TGTGCCAGCAGTGAAATGGCAGTAACTAACTATGGCTACACCTTC. Translating gives CASSEMAVTNYGYTF.

This clone was counted a single time. The rearrangement links TRBV18 to TRBJ2-7; D call uncertain. CDR3 length: 14 amino acids. CDR1 is KGHSH, CDR2 LQKENI, per germline. V lost 0 bases and J 5 bases, leaving 11 bases between the germline ends. In DNA form, the CDR3 reads TGTGCCAGCTCACCACCGAGAGAAGCCGACGAGCAGTACTTC. It codes for CASSPPREADEQYF. The full variable domain, completed using reference TRBV18 and TRBJ2-7, is NAGVMQNPRHLVRRRGQEARLRCSPMKGHSHVYWYRQLPEEGLKFMVYLQKENIIDESGMPKERFSAEFPKEGPSILRIQQVVRGDSAAYFCASSPPREADEQYFGPGTRLTVT.

This clone showed up just a few times. This chain links TRBV6-2 or TRBV6-3 with TRBJ2-1, with 11 nucleotides matching TRBD2. With V trimmed by 6 bases and J by 6 bases, 13 bases remained unmatched. The CDR3 is made up of 17 amino acids. Germline V gene lookup returns CDR1 MNHEY and CDR2 SVGEGT. Here the CDR3 DNA reads TGTGCCAGCAGCGCTACCCACCTAGCGGGAGGTGGCAATGAGCAGTTCTTC. This translates into CASSATHLAGGGNEQFF.

This chain joins TRBV7-2 and TRBJ2-5; 11 nucleotides agree with TRBD2. The CDR3 covers 16 residues. The germline CDR1 and CDR2 sequences are SGHTA and FQGNSA. V was clipped by 1 base and J by 3 bases; unmatched bases: 4. CDR3 DNA: TGTGCCAGCAGCTTAGATAGCGGGAGGGCTAAAGAGACCCAGTACTTC. Residues: CASSLDSGRAKETQYF.

The CDR3 region has the DNA TGTGCCAGTAGTAGTACAGGGGGCAACTCTAACGGCTACACCTTC. Translating gives CASSSTGGNSNGYTF. The V call is TRBV19, the J call TRBJ1-2; TRBD1 agrees at 9 bases. Per the germline V gene, CDR1 is LNHDA and CDR2 is SQIVND (reference sequence). CDR3 size: 15 residues. With V trimmed by 4 bases and J by 8 bases, 11 bases remained unmatched.

V is TRBV5-1 and J is TRBJ2-1, with D perhaps TRBD2 (5 bases). The CDR3 sequence is 13 residues long. V was shortened by 4 bases and J by 6 bases, with 11 bases between the two germline ends. Germline V gene lookup returns CDR1 SGHRS and CDR2 YFSETQ. This chain's CDR3 is CASSTRSGNEQFF. In DNA, the CDR3 is TGCGCCAGCAGCACGCGCAGCGGCAATGAGCAGTTCTTC.

This chain's CDR3 is CASSLTDRNQETQYF. As DNA, the CDR3 is TGTGCCAGCAGCTTAACAGACAGAAACCAAGAGACCCAGTACTTC. The genes are TRBV7-2 and TRBJ2-5; weak D call: TRBD1 (5 bases). Germline CDR1 SGHTA, CDR2 FQGNSA. Between the trimmed V and J ends, which lost 2 bases and 0 bases, there was a span of 10 bases. The length of the CDR3 is 15 residues.

The chain recombines TRBV6-5 with TRBJ1-5; maybe TRBD1 (6 bases). The CDR3 is 14 residues long. CDR1 and CDR2 from the germline V gene are MNHEY and SVGAGI. Between the trimmed V and J ends, which lost 5 bases and 5 bases, there was a span of 13 bases. CDR3 DNA: TGTGCCAGCAGTCAACAGGGAACGTATCAGCCCCAGCATTTT. Translation: CASSQQGTYQPQHF.

This clone has more than one count but fewer than ten. The chain links TRBV7-2 to TRBJ2-2; D remains ambiguous. The CDR3 sequence is 16 residues long. The germline V gene encodes CDR1 SGHTA and CDR2 FQGNSA. Trimming pared 0 bases from V and 2 bases from J, leaving 10 bases between. For the CDR3, the DNA is TGTGCCAGCAGCTTAGCGGGCCCACCCAACACCGGGGAGCTGTTTTTT. Translated: CASSLAGPPNTGELFF.

The genes are TRBV7-2 and TRBJ2-3; 8 bases agree with TRBD2. V trimming: 1 base; J trimming: 8 bases; junction bases outside the gene matches: 8. CDR1 and CDR2 (germline): SGHTA, FQGNSA. The CDR3 totals 15 residues. CDR3 protein: CASSLDPAGVLTQYF. The CDR3 nucleotides are TGTGCCAGCAGCTTAGATCCAGCGGGAGTTCTTACGCAGTATTTT.

The chain carries TRBV5-1 and TRBJ1-5, with TRBD1 matching 7 bases. CDR1 and CDR2 from the germline V gene are SGHRS and YFSETQ. This CDR3 has 16 amino acids. V dropped 5 bases and J dropped 2; count of bases not matched to a gene: 10. CDR3 loop: CASSLEGGGGNQPQHF. Written as DNA, the CDR3 is TGCGCCAGCAGTCTTGAAGGGGGCGGCGGCAATCAGCCCCAGCATTTT. The complete variable domain, with remaining parts taken from reference TRBV5-1 and TRBJ1-5, reads KAGVTQTPRYLIKTRGQQVTLSCSPISGHRSVSWYQQTPGQGLQFLFEYFSETQRNKGNFPGRFSGRQFSNSRSEMNVSTLELGDSALYLCASSLEGGGGNQPQHFGDGTRLSIL.

The CDR3 DNA reads as TGCGCCAGCAGCCAAGACCCGGGGAGCGACATTCAGTACTTC. Translation: CASSQDPGSDIQYF. This chain links TRBV4-3 with TRBJ2-4; weak D call: TRBD2 (5 bases). The CDR3 is 14 amino acids. V was shortened by 0 bases and J by 8 bases, with 11 bases between the two germline ends. Germline CDR1 reads LGHNA; CDR2 reads YSLEER.